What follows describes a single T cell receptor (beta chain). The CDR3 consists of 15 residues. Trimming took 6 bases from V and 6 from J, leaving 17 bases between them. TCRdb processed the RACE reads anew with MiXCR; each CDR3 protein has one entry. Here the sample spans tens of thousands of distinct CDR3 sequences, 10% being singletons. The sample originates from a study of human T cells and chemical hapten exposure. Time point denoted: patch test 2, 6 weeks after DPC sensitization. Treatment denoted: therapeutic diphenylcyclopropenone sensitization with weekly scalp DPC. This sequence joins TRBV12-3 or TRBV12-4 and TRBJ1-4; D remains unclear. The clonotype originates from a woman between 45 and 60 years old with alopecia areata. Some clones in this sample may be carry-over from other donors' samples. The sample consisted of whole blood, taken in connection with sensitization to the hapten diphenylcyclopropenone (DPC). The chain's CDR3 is CASRALRGTDEKLFF. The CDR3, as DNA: TGTGCCAGCAGGGCCTTGCGCGGCACTGATGAAAAACTGTTTTTT.